This T cell receptor beta chain came from a study of response to subunit inactivated influenza vaccine. Whole-study findings and limits: New T cells are recruited in small numbers by each seasonal influenza vaccination, according to the authors' suggestion.

V lost 7 bases, J lost 3 bases, and 7 bases stayed unmatched. The CDR3 runs to 16 residues. CDR1 SNHLY and CDR2 FYNNEI come from the germline V gene. A word on this clonotype: Its antigen is unknown.

TCRdb independently ran MiXCR on the RT-PCR reads; one entry per CDR3 protein. Among over 150,000 distinct CDR3 sequences listed, about 10% were seen once. The chain combines TRBV2 with TRBJ2-7, with 15 bases lining up with TRBD2. The sequenced sample was CD8+ T cells sorted from PBMCs, obtained around 25 months after vaccination. The TCR was taken from a man aged 45 to 75 who received an inactivated influenza vaccine. Here the CDR3 reads CASTPGLAGGLYEQYF. CDR3 coding DNA: TGTGCCAGCACACCGGGACTAGCGGGAGGACTCTACGAGCAGTACTTC.